Below are 2 T cell receptor beta chains sequenced from a single sample in a study of prognosis after radiotherapy for stage I lung cancer. Amplicons of TCR beta CDR3 were generated from genomic DNA by two-round multiplex PCR. Primers targeting each individual TRBV and TRBJ gene were applied in first-round PCR. TCRdb analysed the multiplex PCR reads with MiXCR anew, one entry per CDR3 protein. The sample shows fewer than 65,000 distinct CDR3 sequences, about 37% of them seen only once. The sample consisted of PBMCs, taken before or after stereotactic body radiation therapy (not recorded which). These receptors all stem from a donor at least 50 years old with non-small cell lung cancer.

This clonotype occurred many times. The V gene is TRBV6-5, the J gene TRBJ2-7, with no clear D. The CDR3 is made up of 16 amino acids. Germline V lookup: CDR1 MNHEY, CDR2 SVGAGI. Between the trimmed V and J ends, which lost 0 bases and 2 bases, there was a span of 14 bases. This CDR3 is CASSYSNLTKPYEQYF. The DNA for the CDR3 is TGTGCCAGCAGTTACTCGAATCTGACAAAACCCTACGAGCAGTACTTC.

Details on this clonotype: A far larger clone is one nucleotide away, so this likely arose from a read error. CDR3 coding DNA: TGTGCCAGCAGCTTAGGCCGGGGACGGGGCGACGAGCAGTTCTTC. Its protein is CASSLGRGRGDEQFF. This sequence joins TRBV7-9 and TRBJ2-1; D is possibly TRBD1 or TRBD2 (5 bases each). Trimming took off 1 base at V and 10 bases at J, with 17 bases between the two ends. The germline gives CDR1 SEHNR, CDR2 FQNEAQ (reference sequence). CDR3 size: 15 residues. The entire variable domain, with the rest obtained from reference TRBV7-9 and TRBJ2-1, is as follows: DTGVSQNPRHKITKRGQNVTFRCDPISEHNRLYWYRQTLGQGPEFLTYFQNEAQLEKSRLLSDRFSAERPKGSFSTLEIQRTEQGDSAMYLCASSLGRGRGDEQFFGPGTRLTVL.